The sequence of this TCR beta chain was determined in a study of stem cell transplantation in POMP-related autoinflammatory disease (dated by TCRdb to about 2021). At the level of the whole study: The study hypothesized that defective thymoproteasomes impair MHC class I-dependent CD8+ T-cell differentiation and positive selection, skewing the TRB repertoire. Prior to transplant, the patients had skewing toward CD4+ naive T cells, low CD8+ T-cell proportions, and reduced T-cell cytokine secretion. After transplant, DNA chimerism analysis showed 100% donor engraftment of neutrophils and platelets through one year. High-throughput TRB sequencing assessed how POMP deficiency affects T-cell receptor beta repertoire diversity and CDR3 characteristics. General conclusions and limits of the study: A restricted number of unique TRB V-J gene pairings was observed in PRAID patients. In PRAID patients, the trend toward lower diversity and increased clonality reached statistical significance only for regulatory T cells. A trend toward lower TRB diversity and higher clonality was observed in PRAID patients across all analyzed T-cell subsets.

The library came from the immunoSEQ multiplex PCR assay. As for the original processing: Repertoire diversity was quantified with Shannon entropy, accounting for clonal size distribution. The Gini-Simpson index (Simpson_1-D) was used to measure inequality of clonotype distribution. TCRdb took this table from immuneACCESS and kept in-frame rearrangements with V and J called. Such tables lack part of the clones; where checked against another copy, unresolved V genes explain under half of the gap, and the rest is unexplained. From that table come the V and J calls and clone size; the DNA was used to work out D and trimming. Here the sample has more than 4,000 clones; under 95% occur a single time. The ten largest clones represent more than 2% of the sample. Concerning this clone: Its antigen target is currently unknown. No much larger clone is present one base from it, and per-base qualities are unavailable.

V has 5 bases trimmed and J has 3 bases trimmed; junction bases matching no gene number 7. The CDR3 covers 15 residues, taking in both the cysteine and the phenylalanine. Only the CDR3 region is kept as DNA, spanning 45 bases read in frame from base 1. CDR1 and CDR2 were assigned from the germline V gene (reference sequence) as PRHDT and FYEKMQ. What the time point label conveys for this sample: after hematopoietic stem cell transplant. PRAID was characterized by prominent immunodeficiency alongside autoinflammation. Before TRB sequencing, T-cell subsets (conventional T cells, CD8+ T cells, regulatory T cells, T follicular helper cells) were sorted.

The sequencing used CD8+ T cells from PBMCs, collected after stem cell transplantation. This sequence originates from a human patient with POMP-related autoinflammation and immune dysregulation (PRAID). After a transplant, not all T cells may be the patient's own; some may come from the graft donor. The chain is assembled from TRBV13 and TRBJ2-7; 10 of the junction bases match TRBD1. The CDR3 reads CASSLSGTGVYEQYF. In nucleotide form, the sequence is TGTGCCAGCAGCCTAAGCGGGACAGGGGTCTACGAGCAGTACTTC.